This TCR beta chain stems from a study of cytomegalovirus exposure and HLA in healthy donors. Study-level results: Several top significant clusters appeared, in a later analysis, to be linked to common viral pathogens. TCR beta V- and J-gene trimming, according to a later analysis, was linked to a missense DCLRE1C variant.

PCR used 60 Vbeta primers and 13 Jbeta primers. Sequencing was performed with immunoSEQ multiplex PCR; in TCRdb, only in-frame clones are kept and a portion is missing. The sample lists 150,000 to 200,000 clones; 80% were seen once. Comments on this clone: Its antigen is unknown.

The germline gives CDR1 LNHDA, CDR2 SQIVND (reference sequence). Trimming took 1 base from V and 7 from J, leaving 17 bases between them. The CDR3 is 16 residues long. This sequence joins TRBV19 and TRBJ1-5; perhaps TRBD1 as D (5 bases). Sample: PBMCs. This sequence originates from a man aged 18 to 30 in good health and CMV-seropositive. The CDR3 loop reads CASSIGGGGSRQPQHF. In nucleotides, the CDR3 is TGTGCCAGTAGTATAGGCGGGGGGGGTTCGAGGCAGCCCCAGCATTTT.